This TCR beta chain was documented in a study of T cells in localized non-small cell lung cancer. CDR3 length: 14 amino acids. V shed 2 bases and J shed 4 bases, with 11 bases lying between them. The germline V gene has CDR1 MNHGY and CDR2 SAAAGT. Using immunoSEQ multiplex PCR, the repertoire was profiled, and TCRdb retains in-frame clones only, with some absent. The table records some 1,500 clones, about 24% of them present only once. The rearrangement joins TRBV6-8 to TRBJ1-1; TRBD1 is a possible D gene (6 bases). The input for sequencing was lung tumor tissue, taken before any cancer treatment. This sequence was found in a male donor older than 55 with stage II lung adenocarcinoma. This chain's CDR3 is CASSYPGASTEAFF. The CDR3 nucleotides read TGTGCCAGCAGTTACCCGGGGGCGAGCACTGAAGCTTTCTTT.